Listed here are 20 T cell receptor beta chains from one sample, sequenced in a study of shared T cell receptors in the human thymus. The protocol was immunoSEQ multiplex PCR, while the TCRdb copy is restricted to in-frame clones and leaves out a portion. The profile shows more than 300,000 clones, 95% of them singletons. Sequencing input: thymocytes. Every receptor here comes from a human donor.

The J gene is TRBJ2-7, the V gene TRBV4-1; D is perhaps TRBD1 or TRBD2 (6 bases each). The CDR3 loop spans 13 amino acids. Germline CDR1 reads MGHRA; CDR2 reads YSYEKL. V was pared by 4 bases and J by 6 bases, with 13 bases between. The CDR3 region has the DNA TGCGCCAGCAGCCTCACGGGGGCCCCCGAGCAGTACTTC. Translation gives CASSLTGAPEQYF.

The CDR3 region has the DNA TGTGCCAGCAGTTTTGTCGGACGGACACCAAAGTATGGCTACACCTTC. Residues: CASSFVGRTPKYGYTF. This sequence joins TRBV6-5 and TRBJ1-2; the D gene is possibly TRBD1 (5 bases). The CDR3 contains 16 residues. Germline V gene sequence: CDR1 MNHEY, CDR2 SVGAGI. Trimming pared 4 bases from V and 5 bases from J, leaving 20 bases between.

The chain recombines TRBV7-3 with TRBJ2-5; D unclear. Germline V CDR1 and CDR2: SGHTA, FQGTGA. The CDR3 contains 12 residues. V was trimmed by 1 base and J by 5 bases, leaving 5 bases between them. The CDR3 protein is CASSLKGETQYF. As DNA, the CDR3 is TGTGCCAGCAGCTTAAAAGGGGAGACCCAGTACTTC. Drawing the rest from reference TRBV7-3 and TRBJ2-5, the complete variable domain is GAGVSQTPSNKVTEKGKYVELRCDPISGHTALYWYRQSLGQGPEFLIYFQGTGAADDSGLPNDRFFAVRPEGSVSTLKIQRTERGDSAVYLCASSLKGETQYFGPGTRLLVL.

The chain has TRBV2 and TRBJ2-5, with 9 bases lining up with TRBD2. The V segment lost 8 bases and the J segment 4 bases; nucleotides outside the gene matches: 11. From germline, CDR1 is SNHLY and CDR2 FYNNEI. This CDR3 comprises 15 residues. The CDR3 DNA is TGTGCCAGCCCAACGGCCTTACTAGCGGGAGAGACCCAGTACTTC. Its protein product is CASPTALLAGETQYF. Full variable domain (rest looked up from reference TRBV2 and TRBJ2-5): EPEVTQTPSHQVTQMGQEVILRCVPISNHLYFYWYRQILGQKVEFLVSFYNNEISEKSEIFDDQFSVERPDGSNFTLKIRSTKLEDSAMYFCASPTALLAGETQYFGPGTRLLVL.

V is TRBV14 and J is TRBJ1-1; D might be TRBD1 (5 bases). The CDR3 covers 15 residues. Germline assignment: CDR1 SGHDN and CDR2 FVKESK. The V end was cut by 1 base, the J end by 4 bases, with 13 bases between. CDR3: CASSQVGQGGTEAFF. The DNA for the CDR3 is TGTGCCAGCAGCCAAGTGGGGCAGGGAGGCACTGAAGCTTTCTTT.

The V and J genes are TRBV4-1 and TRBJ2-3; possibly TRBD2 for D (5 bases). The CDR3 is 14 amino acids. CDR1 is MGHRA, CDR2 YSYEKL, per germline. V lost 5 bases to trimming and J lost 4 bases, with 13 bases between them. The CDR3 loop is CASSYFKGADTQYF. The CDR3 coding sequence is TGCGCCAGCAGCTACTTCAAGGGAGCAGATACGCAGTATTTT.

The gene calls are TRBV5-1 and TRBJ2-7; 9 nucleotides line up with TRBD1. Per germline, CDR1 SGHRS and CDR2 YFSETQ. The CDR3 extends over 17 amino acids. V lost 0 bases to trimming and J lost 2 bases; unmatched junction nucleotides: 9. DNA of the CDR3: TGCGCCAGCAGCTTGGACGGACAGGGGCGAAATACCTACGAGCAGTACTTC. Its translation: CASSLDGQGRNTYEQYF.

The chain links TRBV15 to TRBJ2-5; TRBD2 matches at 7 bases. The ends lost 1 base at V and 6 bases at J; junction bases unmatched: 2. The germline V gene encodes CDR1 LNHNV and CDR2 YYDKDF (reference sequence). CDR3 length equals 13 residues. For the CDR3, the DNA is TGTGCCACCAGCAGAGCGGGAGGTCAGACCCAGTACTTC. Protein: CATSRAGGQTQYF.

DNA for the CDR3: TGTGCCAGCAGCTCAGAAACAGGGTTCGGCAATCAGCCCCAGCATTTT. It codes for CASSSETGFGNQPQHF. This sequence joins TRBV7-8 and TRBJ1-5; D is perhaps TRBD1 (6 bases). Germline V gives CDR1 SGHVS, CDR2 FQNEAQ. The CDR3 spans 16 residues. Trimming shortened V by 4 bases and J by 2 bases, and 15 bases separated the two germline ends. Based on the CDR3 plus reference TRBV7-8 and TRBJ1-5, the full variable domain is GAGVSQSPRYKVAKRGQDVALRCDPISGHVSLFWYQQALGQGPEFLTYFQNEAQLDKSGLPSDRFFAERPEGSVSTLKIQRTQQEDSAVYLCASSSETGFGNQPQHFGDGTRLSIL.

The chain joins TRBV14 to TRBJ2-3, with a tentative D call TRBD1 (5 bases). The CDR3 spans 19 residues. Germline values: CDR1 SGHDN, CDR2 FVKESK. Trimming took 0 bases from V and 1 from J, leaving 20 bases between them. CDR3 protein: CASSQDNPSAGSGTDTQYF. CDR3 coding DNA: TGTGCCAGCAGCCAAGATAACCCCTCCGCAGGGTCAGGCACAGATACGCAGTATTTT.

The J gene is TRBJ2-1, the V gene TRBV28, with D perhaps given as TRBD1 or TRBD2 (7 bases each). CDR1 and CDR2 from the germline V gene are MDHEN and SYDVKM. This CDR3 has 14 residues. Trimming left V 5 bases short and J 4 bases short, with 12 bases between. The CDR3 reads CASSGGDRYNEQFF. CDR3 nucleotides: TGTGCCAGCAGTGGGGGGGACAGATACAATGAGCAGTTCTTC.

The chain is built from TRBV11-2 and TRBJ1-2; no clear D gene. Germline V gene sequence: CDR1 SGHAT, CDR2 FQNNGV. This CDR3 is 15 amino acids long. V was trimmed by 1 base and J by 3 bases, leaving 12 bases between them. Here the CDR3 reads CASSLGEGSDYGYTF. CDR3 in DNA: TGTGCCAGCAGCTTAGGTGAGGGTTCGGACTATGGCTACACCTTC. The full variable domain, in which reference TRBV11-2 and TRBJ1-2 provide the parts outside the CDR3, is EAGVAQSPRYKIIEKRQSVAFWCNPISGHATLYWYQQILGQGPKLLIQFQNNGVVDDSQLPKDRFSAERLKGVDSTLKIQPAKLEDSAVYLCASSLGEGSDYGYTFGSGTRLTVV.

CDR3 nucleotide sequence: TGTGCCAGTAGTATATGGACAGGTCCGAACACTGAAGCTTTCTTT. This sequence encodes CASSIWTGPNTEAFF. The V call is TRBV19, the J call TRBJ1-1; 7 bases map to TRBD1. CDR1 and CDR2 from the germline V gene are LNHDA and SQIVND (reference sequence). The length of the CDR3 is 15 residues. V lost 2 bases, J lost 1 base, and 4 bases stayed unmatched.

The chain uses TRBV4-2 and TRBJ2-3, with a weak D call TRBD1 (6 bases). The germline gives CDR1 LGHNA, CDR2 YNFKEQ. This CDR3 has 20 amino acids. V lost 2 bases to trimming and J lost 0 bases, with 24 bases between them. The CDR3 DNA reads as TGTGCCAGCAGCCAACAATGGGACAAAAAAGGGTCCCCTAGCACAGATACGCAGTATTTT. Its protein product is CASSQQWDKKGSPSTDTQYF.

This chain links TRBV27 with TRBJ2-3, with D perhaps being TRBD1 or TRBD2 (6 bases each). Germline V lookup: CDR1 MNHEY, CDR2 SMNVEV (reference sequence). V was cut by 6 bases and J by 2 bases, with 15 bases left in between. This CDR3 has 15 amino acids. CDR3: CASSKGDWITDTQYF. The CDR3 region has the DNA TGTGCCAGCAGCAAGGGGGACTGGATCACAGATACGCAGTATTTT.

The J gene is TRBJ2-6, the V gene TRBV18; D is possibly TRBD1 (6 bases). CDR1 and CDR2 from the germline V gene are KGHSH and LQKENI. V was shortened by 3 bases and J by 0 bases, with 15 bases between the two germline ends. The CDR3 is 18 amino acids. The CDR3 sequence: CASSPHGDTDSGANVLTF. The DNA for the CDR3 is TGTGCCAGCTCACCCCACGGGGACACGGACTCTGGGGCCAACGTCCTGACTTTC.

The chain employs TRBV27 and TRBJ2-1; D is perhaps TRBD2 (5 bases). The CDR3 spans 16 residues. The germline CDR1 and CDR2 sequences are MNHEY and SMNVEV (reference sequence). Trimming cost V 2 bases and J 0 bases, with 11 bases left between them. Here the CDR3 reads CASSLGLPSSYNEQFF. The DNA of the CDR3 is TGTGCCAGCAGTTTAGGACTTCCTAGCTCCTACAATGAGCAGTTCTTC.

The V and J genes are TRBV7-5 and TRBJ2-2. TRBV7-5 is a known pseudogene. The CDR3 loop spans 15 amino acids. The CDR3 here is CVRKLQRANAGELFF. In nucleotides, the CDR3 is TGTGTCAGAAAATTACAGCGCGCCAACGCCGGGGAGCTGTTTTTT.

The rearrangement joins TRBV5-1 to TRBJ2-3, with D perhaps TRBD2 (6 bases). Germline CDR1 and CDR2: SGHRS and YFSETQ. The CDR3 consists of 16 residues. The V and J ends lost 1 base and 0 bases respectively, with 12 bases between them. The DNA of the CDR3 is TGCGCCAGCAGCTTGCGGCGGGAACAAAGCACAGATACGCAGTATTTT. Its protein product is CASSLRREQSTDTQYF. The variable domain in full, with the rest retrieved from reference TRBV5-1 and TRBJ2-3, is KAGVTQTPRYLIKTRGQQVTLSCSPISGHRSVSWYQQTPGQGLQFLFEYFSETQRNKGNFPGRFSGRQFSNSRSEMNVSTLELGDSALYLCASSLRREQSTDTQYFGPGTRLTVL.

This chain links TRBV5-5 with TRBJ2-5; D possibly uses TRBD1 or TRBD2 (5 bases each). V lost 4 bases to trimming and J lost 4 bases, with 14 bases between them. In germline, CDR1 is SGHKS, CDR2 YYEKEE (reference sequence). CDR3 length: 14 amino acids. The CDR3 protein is CASSGGEGRETQYF. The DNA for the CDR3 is TGTGCCAGCAGCGGGGGTGAGGGACGAGAGACCCAGTACTTC.